This entry concerns a single T cell receptor (beta chain). The antigen is not known. Profiled with immunoSEQ multiplex PCR; TCRdb holds only in-frame clones, not every one. The data show 100,000 to 150,000 clones, approximately 90% seen once. These data are taken from a study of T cell responses to AZD1222 COVID-19 vaccine. General study findings and limits: None of the repertoires were sampled until the peak T cell response had passed. Only a handful of AZD1222 recipients were seropositive at baseline. Researchers report vaccine-associated CD4 TCRs spanning spike, with dominance at 160-218 and 743-854.

CDR1 is SGHNT, CDR2 YENEEA, per germline. The CDR3 is 14 residues long. V lost 1 base and J lost 8, with 14 bases in between. This receptor was obtained from an adult in good health. The chain joins TRBV11-3 to TRBJ2-5; D gene unclear. The sample consisted of peripheral blood, taken on day 0 of MenACWY control vaccination. The CDR3 DNA is TGTGCCAGCAGCTTAGGCGACCCACCAGAAACCCAGTACTTC. Its protein product is CASSLGDPPETQYF.